This T cell receptor beta chain was sequenced for a study of T cells after yellow fever vaccination. Study-wide results and caveats: The booster response re-showed most primary clones: 95% to 96% CD4, approximately 90% CD8.

The germline V and J ends were trimmed by 3 bases and 0 bases, with 9 bases remaining between them. This CDR3 contains 14 residues. The germline V gene has CDR1 SQVTM and CDR2 ANQGSEA. This clonotype has only a few counts. Its specificity is not known. TCR cDNA was made by 5'RACE template switching, adding a universal primer site and UMIs. TCRdb used MiXCR to reprocess the 5' RACE reads, holding one entry per CDR3 protein. The sample lists a few hundred thousand distinct CDR3 sequences, roughly a sixth seen once, with around 16% in the top ten. This rearrangement joins TRBV29-1 to TRBJ1-3; D gene unclear. The clonotype was recovered from a man younger than 35 who received the YFV17D yellow fever vaccine. The sequenced sample was PBMCs, obtained around 5 days after the first yellow fever vaccination. The CDR3 loop reads CSVEESSSGNTIYF. In DNA, the CDR3 is TGCAGCGTTGAGGAGTCTTCCTCTGGAAACACCATATATTTT.